This T cell receptor beta chain derives from a study of radiotherapy plus CTLA-4 blockade in lung cancer. Profiled with immunoSEQ multiplex PCR; TCRdb holds only in-frame clones, not every one. This sample has 30,000 to 45,000 clones, with 55% to 80% found just once. Trimming stripped 6 bases from V and 0 bases from J, with 17 bases between. The CDR3 runs to 16 residues. In germline, CDR1 is SGHRS, CDR2 YFSETQ. The sequencing used peripheral blood, collected from a patient treated with radiotherapy plus ipilimumab. This clonotype originated in a human donor with non-small cell lung cancer who had stable disease on radiotherapy plus ipilimumab. The rearrangement uses TRBV5-1 and TRBJ2-3, with D tentatively TRBD2 (6 bases). Here the CDR3 reads CASNRDPTRSTDTQYF. The CDR3 DNA is TGCGCCAGCAATAGGGACCCGACTAGGAGCACAGATACGCAGTATTTT. The whole variable domain, filled in from reference TRBV5-1 and TRBJ2-3, reads KAGVTQTPRYLIKTRGQQVTLSCSPISGHRSVSWYQQTPGQGLQFLFEYFSETQRNKGNFPGRFSGRQFSNSRSEMNVSTLELGDSALYLCASNRDPTRSTDTQYFGPGTRLTVL.